This T cell receptor (beta chain) was observed in a study of blood T cell repertoires in COVID-19. About the study: The origin of the acute and convalescent COVID-19 samples was the United States, Italy and Spain. Sources were T cells, B-cell-depleted T cells, or PBMCs; the material itself was cDNA or gDNA.

Germline CDR1 MNHEY, CDR2 SVGAGI. Trimming cost V 5 bases and J 6 bases, with 19 bases left between them. This CDR3 region has 15 residues. Original data processing: How many nucleated cells were present was estimated from reference gene primer amplification. The repertoire was sequenced with immunoSEQ multiplex PCR; TCRdb's copy has only in-frame clones and lacks some. For V, J and clone size, that table is used; D and trimming come from the DNA. This sample has approximately 210,000 clones, with about 86% found just once. The V and J genes are TRBV6-5 and TRBJ1-2; perhaps TRBD1 as D (5 bases). This TCR derives from a man younger than 30 with active or convalescent COVID-19. The sample taken for sequencing was peripheral blood. The CDR3 protein is CASSPRGGAPHGYTF. The CDR3 nucleotides read TGTGCCAGCAGTCCCCGGGGGGGAGCCCCCCATGGCTACACCTTC.